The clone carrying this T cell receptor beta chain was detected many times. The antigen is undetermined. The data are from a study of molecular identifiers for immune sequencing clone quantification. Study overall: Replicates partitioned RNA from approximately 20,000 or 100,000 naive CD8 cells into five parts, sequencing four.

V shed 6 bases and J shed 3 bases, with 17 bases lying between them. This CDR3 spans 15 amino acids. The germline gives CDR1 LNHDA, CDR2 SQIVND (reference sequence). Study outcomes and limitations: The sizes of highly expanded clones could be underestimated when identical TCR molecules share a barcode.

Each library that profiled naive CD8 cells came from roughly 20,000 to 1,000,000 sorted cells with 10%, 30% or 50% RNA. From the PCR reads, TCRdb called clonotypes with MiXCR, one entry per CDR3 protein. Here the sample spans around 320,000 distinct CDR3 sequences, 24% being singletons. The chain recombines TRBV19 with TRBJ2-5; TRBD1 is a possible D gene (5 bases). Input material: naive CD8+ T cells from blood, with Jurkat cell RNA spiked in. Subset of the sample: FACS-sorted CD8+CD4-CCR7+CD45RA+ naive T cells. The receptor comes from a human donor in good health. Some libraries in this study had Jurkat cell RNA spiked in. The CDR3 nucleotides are TGTGCCAGTAGCGACCGCGACAGCCGGAAAGAGACCCAGTACTTC. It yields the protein CASSDRDSRKETQYF.